This T cell receptor (beta chain) was sequenced in a study of a mutant IDH1 vaccine in newly diagnosed glioma. Study at large: Weeks 35 and 47 hosted visits V12 and V13, respectively.

As to time point: week 47, end of study. What each vaccine dose contained was 300 ug of mutant IDH1 20-mer peptide, accompanied by topical imiquimod. The CDR3 is 13 residues long. The V and J ends lost 8 bases and 6 bases respectively, with 13 bases between them. The germline V gene encodes CDR1 MNHEY and CDR2 SMNVEV (reference sequence). Profiled with immunoSEQ multiplex PCR; TCRdb holds only in-frame clones, not every one. The table lists fewer than 45,000 clones, 65% to 90% of them singletons, with approximately 19% in the top ten. Concerning this clone itself: Antigen: not known.

Source: PBMCs, taken from a glioma patient whose treatment included an IDH1 peptide vaccine. The sequence derives from a man in his late teens or twenties with glioma. Some clones in this sample may be carry-over from other donors' samples. This chain connects TRBV27 to TRBJ2-2, with TRBD2 as a possible D gene (6 bases). The CDR3 DNA reads TGTGCCAGCCGGCTAGCGTATCCCGGGGAGCTGTTTTTT. Translation: CASRLAYPGELFF.